The 14 T cell receptor beta chains below all came from one sample that was sequenced in a study of identifying expanded T cells in peripheral blood. Method: immunoSEQ multiplex PCR; TCRdb's copy keeps in-frame clones and lacks some. Altogether 100,000 or so clones are present, about 89% being singletons, with the ten largest covering 15% to 20%. Material for sequencing was blood. The receptor set was obtained from a person aged 18-69 years in good health.

This clone was recorded only once. This chain uses TRBV5-6 with TRBJ2-2; D not certain. The CDR3 extends over 17 amino acids. V was pared by 0 bases and J by 2 bases, with 14 bases between. The V gene's germline CDR1 is SGHDT and CDR2 YYEEEE. Here the CDR3 DNA reads TGTGCCAGCAGCTTGGACGGTGACACTGATAACACCGGGGAGCTGTTTTTT. Translation: CASSLDGDTDNTGELFF.

V is TRBV5-5 and J is TRBJ1-6; weak D call: TRBD1 (6 bases). CDR1 is SGHKS, CDR2 YYEKEE, per germline (reference sequence). The length of the CDR3 is 13 residues. The V gene lost 0 bases and the J gene lost 14 bases, with 12 bases spanning the gap. The CDR3 loop is CASSLALGGALHF. CDR3 DNA: TGTGCCAGCAGCTTGGCTCTTGGGGGCGCCCTCCACTTT. Looking up the rest from reference TRBV5-5 and TRBJ1-6 gives the full variable domain: DAGVTQSPTHLIKTRGQQVTLRCSPISGHKSVSWYQQVLGQGPQFIFQYYEKEERGRGNFPDRFSARQFPNYSSELNVNALLLGDSALYLCASSLALGGALHFGNGTRLTVT.

DNA for the CDR3: TGCAGCGTTGAAGCTCGTCCGGAGGGAGATACGCAGTATTTT. The encoded protein is CSVEARPEGDTQYF. This chain uses TRBV29-1 with TRBJ2-3, with a weak D call TRBD2 (6 bases). V lost 1 base and J lost 5, with 13 bases in between. The CDR3 is 14 residues long. Germline V gene lookup returns CDR1 SQVTM and CDR2 ANQGSEA.

The V gene is TRBV4-3, the J gene TRBJ2-3, with unresolved D. Germline assignment: CDR1 LGHNA and CDR2 YSLEER. The CDR3 spans 16 residues. V gave up 3 bases and J gave up 0 bases, with 13 bases separating them. For the CDR3, the DNA is TGCGCCAGCAGCCAGGTCCTAGGATCTAGCACAGATACGCAGTATTTT. As protein: CASSQVLGSSTDTQYF.

V and J are TRBV4-3 and TRBJ2-7; the D gene could be TRBD1 or TRBD2 (5 bases each). Germline V gene lookup returns CDR1 LGHNA and CDR2 YSLEER. The CDR3 has 14 amino acids. The germline V and J ends were trimmed by 1 base and 3 bases, with 10 bases remaining between them. The CDR3 protein is CASSQGETVYEQYF. For the CDR3, the DNA is TGCGCCAGCAGCCAAGGGGAGACAGTCTACGAGCAGTACTTC.

J is TRBJ2-7 and V is TRBV6-1; no firm D call. V dropped 5 bases and J dropped 1 base, with 12 bases sitting between them. Germline CDR1 MNHNS, CDR2 SASEGT. The CDR3 is 14 amino acids. CDR3 sequence (DNA): TGTGCCAGCAGTCCAGAGTTCTGGTCCTACGAGCAGTACTTC. Translation: CASSPEFWSYEQYF.

The genes are TRBV29-1 and TRBJ2-1; possibly TRBD2 for D (7 bases). Trimming pared 7 bases from V and 6 bases from J, leaving 10 bases between. This CDR3 has 11 residues. CDR1 and CDR2 (germline): SQVTM, ANQGSEA. Written as DNA, the CDR3 is TGCAGCGGGAGGGGGGGCAATGAGCAGTTCTTC. Translated: CSGRGGNEQFF.

The CDR3 DNA sequence: TGTGCCAGCAGCTTTCTGGGCGGGACTAGCACAGATACGCAGTATTTT. This codes for CASSFLGGTSTDTQYF. The chain carries TRBV7-2 and TRBJ2-3; TRBD2 might be the D (6 bases). The V and J ends lost 3 bases and 0 bases respectively, with 13 bases between them. CDR1 and CDR2 (germline): SGHTA, FQGNSA. The CDR3 runs 16 residues.

V and J are TRBV11-2 and TRBJ2-1, with 8 bases lining up with TRBD2. The germline gives CDR1 SGHAT, CDR2 FQNNGV. The CDR3 has 16 amino acids. V shed 2 bases and J 2 bases; nucleotides not matched to a gene: 5. The DNA for the CDR3 is TGTGCCAGCAGCTTACTTGCGGGGGGCCCCTACAATGAGCAGTTCTTC. It codes for CASSLLAGGPYNEQFF.

The V call is TRBV2, the J call TRBJ2-2; D is unclear. Between the trimmed V and J ends, which lost 4 bases and 4 bases, there was a span of 4 bases. The germline V gene has CDR1 SNHLY and CDR2 FYNNEI. This CDR3 is 12 amino acids long. The CDR3 nucleotides are TGTGCCAGCAGTGTCTCCACCGGGGAGCTGTTTTTT. As protein: CASSVSTGELFF.

The gene calls are TRBV10-3 and TRBJ2-1; D possibly corresponds to TRBD2 (5 bases). Germline values: CDR1 ENHRY, CDR2 SYGVKD. The CDR3 has 13 residues. V was shortened by 8 bases and J by 5 bases, with 13 bases between the two germline ends. CDR3 in amino acids: CAILSSGDNEQFF. The CDR3 nucleotides read TGTGCCATCCTTTCCAGCGGCGACAATGAGCAGTTCTTC.

This chain links TRBV27 with TRBJ1-2; TRBD1 might be the D (6 bases). Per germline, CDR1 MNHEY and CDR2 SMNVEV (reference sequence). Trimming removed 6 bases at V and 9 bases at J, with 20 bases between. The CDR3 has 14 residues. CDR3 region: CASRGQAELWRYTF. The CDR3 region has the DNA TGTGCCAGCAGGGGACAAGCCGAACTATGGCGCTACACCTTC.

This chain links TRBV4-3 with TRBJ2-5, with 8 bases aligning to TRBD1. Per the germline V gene, CDR1 is LGHNA and CDR2 is YSLEER. V lost 4 bases and J lost 5; bases outside the gene matches: 3. The CDR3 runs to 13 residues. CDR3 DNA: TGCGCCAGCAGCCCACGGACAGGGGAGACCCAGTACTTC. It yields the protein CASSPRTGETQYF.

The chain recombines TRBV5-4 with TRBJ2-2; 13 bases are a match to TRBD2. The CDR3 consists of 19 residues. V gave up 3 bases and J gave up 1 base; unmatched junction bases: 9. Germline V CDR1 and CDR2: SGHNT, YYREEE (reference sequence). The CDR3 region is CASSSPTGLAGWNTGELFF. The CDR3 bases are TGTGCCAGCAGCTCCCCAACGGGACTAGCGGGATGGAACACCGGGGAGCTGTTTTTT.